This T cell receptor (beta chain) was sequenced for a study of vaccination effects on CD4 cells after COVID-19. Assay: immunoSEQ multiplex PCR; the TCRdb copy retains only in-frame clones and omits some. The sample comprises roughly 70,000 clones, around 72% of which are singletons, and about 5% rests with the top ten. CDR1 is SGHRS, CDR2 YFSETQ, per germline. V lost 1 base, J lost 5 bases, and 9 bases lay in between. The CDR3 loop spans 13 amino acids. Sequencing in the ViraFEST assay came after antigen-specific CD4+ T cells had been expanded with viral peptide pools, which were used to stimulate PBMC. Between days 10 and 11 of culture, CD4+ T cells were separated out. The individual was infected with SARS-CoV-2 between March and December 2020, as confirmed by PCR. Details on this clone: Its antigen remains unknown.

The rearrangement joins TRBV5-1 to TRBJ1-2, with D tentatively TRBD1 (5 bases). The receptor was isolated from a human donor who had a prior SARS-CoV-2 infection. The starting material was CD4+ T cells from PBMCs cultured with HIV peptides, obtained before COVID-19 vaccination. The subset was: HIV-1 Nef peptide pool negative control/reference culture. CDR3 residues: CASSLMGGYGYTF. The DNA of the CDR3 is TGCGCCAGCAGCTTGATGGGGGGTTATGGCTACACCTTC.